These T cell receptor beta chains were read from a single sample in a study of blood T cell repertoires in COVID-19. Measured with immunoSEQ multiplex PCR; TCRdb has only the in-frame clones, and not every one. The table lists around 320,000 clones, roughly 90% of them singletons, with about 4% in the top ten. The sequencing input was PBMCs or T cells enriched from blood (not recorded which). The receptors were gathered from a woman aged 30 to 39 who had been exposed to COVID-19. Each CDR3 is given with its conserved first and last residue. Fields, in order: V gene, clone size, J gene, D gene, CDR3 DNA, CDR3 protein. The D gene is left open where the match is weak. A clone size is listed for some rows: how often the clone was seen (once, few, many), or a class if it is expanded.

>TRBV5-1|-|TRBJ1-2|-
TGCGCCAGCAGCCCCGAGGGATCGAACTATGGCTACACCTTC
CASSPEGSNYGYTF
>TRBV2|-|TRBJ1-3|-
TGTGCCAGCAGTCTCGGTGCTGGAAACACCATATATTTT
CASSLGAGNTIYF
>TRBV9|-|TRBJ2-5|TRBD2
TGTGCCAGCAGCGTAGCATCGGGGCGGGGGGAGACCCAGTACTTC
CASSVASGRGETQYF
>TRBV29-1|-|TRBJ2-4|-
TGCAGCCTGCTTATCAGGGACATTCAGTACTTC
CSLLIRDIQYF
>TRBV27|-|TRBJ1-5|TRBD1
TGTGCCAGCAGTCCCCGGACAGGGGCGACGAATCAGCCCCAGCATTTT
CASSPRTGATNQPQHF
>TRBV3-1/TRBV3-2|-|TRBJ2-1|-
TGTGCCAGCAGCCAGGGTTTGGAAGGGACTTATGCCAACAATGAGCAGTTCTTC
CASSQGLEGTYANNEQFF
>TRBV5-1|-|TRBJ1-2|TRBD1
TGCGCCAGCAGCCAGGACAGGGGCCCCTATGGCTACACCTTC
CASSQDRGPYGYTF
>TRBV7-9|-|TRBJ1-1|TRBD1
TGTGCCAGCAGCCCGAGACCATATCGGACAGGGGGCCCCACTGAAGCTTTCTTT
CASSPRPYRTGGPTEAFF
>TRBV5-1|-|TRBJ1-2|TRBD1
TGCGCCAGCAGGCATCGCCGGGACAGGGAAAACTATGGCTACACCTTC
CASRHRRDRENYGYTF
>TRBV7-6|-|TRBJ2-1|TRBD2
TGTGCCAGCAGCTTAGGACTAGCGTACAATGAGCAGTTCTTC
CASSLGLAYNEQFF
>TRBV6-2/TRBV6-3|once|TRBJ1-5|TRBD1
TGTGCCAGCAGTTACCCGCGGGACAGGAGCTATCAGCCCCAGCATTTT
CASSYPRDRSYQPQHF
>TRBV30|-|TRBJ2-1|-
TGTGCCTGGAGTGTAACTGTCATGGCTAGATCGGACAATGAGCAGTTCTTC
CAWSVTVMARSDNEQFF
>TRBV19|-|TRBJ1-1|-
TGTGCCAGTAGTATAGGTCGGAGGCAGGATACTGAAGCTTTCTTT
CASSIGRRQDTEAFF
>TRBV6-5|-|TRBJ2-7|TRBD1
TGTGCCAGCAGTCGGGACAGGTTATTCTCCTACGAGCAGTACTTC
CASSRDRLFSYEQYF
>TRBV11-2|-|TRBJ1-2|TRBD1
TGTGCCAGCAGCTCACCGGGACAGGCGAACTATGGCTACACCTTC
CASSSPGQANYGYTF
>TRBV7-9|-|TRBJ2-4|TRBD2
TGTGCCAGCCGGGAGGGGGCCAAAAACATTCAGTACTTC
CASREGAKNIQYF
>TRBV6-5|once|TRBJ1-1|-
TGTGCCAGCAGTTACTCGGCACGGAACACTGAAGCTTTCTTT
CASSYSARNTEAFF
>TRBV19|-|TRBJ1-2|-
TGTGCCAGTAGTAAGGTTAGAGGAGCGGATTCTAACTATGGCTACACCTTC
CASSKVRGADSNYGYTF
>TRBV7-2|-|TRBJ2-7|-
TGTGCCAGCAGCTTAAGAGTCCAAAACGAGCAGTACTTC
CASSLRVQNEQYF
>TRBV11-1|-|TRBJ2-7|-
TGTGCCAGCAGCAAGCGTGTGGGGCGAAGCTCCTACGAGCAGTACTTC
CASSKRVGRSSYEQYF
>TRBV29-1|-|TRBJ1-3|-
TGCAGCGCCCGACTGTCCTCTGGAAACACCATATATTTT
CSARLSSGNTIYF
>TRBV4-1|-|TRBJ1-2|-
TGCGCCAGCAGCCAAGACGGGACACCTAACTATGGCTACACCTTC
CASSQDGTPNYGYTF
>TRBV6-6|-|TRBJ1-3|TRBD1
TGTGCCAGCAGGCGGACAGGGGAGGACACCATATATTTT
CASRRTGEDTIYF
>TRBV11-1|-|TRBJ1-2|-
TGTGCCAGCTCCCTCGGGAGATTATATGGCTACACCTTC
CASSLGRLYGYTF
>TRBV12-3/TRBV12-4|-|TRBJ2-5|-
TGTGCCAGCACCCCTACAGGGAAAGAGACCCAGTACTTC
CASTPTGKETQYF
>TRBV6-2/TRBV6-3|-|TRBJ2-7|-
TGTGCCAGCAGTTACTCGACACCCTACGAGCAGTACTTC
CASSYSTPYEQYF
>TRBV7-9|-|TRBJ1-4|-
TGTGCCAGCAGCTCCCTTTCCGGGGCAACTAATGAAAAACTGTTTTTT
CASSSLSGATNEKLFF
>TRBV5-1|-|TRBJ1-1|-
TGCGCCAGCAGCGGCCTGCGAGGGGGGGCTGAAGCTTTCTTT
CASSGLRGGAEAFF
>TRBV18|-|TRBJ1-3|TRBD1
TGTGCCAGCTCACGTTCCGGGACAGGGGGGGGTCCTGGAAACACCATATATTTT
CASSRSGTGGGPGNTIYF
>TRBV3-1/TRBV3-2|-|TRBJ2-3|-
TGTGCCAGCAGCCAAACTCAGGGGTCTGGCATACATACGCAGTATTTT
CASSQTQGSGIHTQYF
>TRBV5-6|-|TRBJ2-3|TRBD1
TGTGCCAGCAGCTTTCAAGGGGGCAGTGGGGATACGCAGTATTTT
CASSFQGGSGDTQYF
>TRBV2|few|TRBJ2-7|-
TGTGCCAGCATCAGCGGAATCTCCTACGAGCAGTACTTC
CASISGISYEQYF
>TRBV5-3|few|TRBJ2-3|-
TGTGCCAGGGGTAGGGGGGCTAGCGGTAGAAGCACAGATACGCAGTATTTT
CARGRGASGRSTDTQYF
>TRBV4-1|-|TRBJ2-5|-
TGCGCCAGCAGCCAAGAGAACAACCAAGAGACCCAGTACTTC
CASSQENNQETQYF
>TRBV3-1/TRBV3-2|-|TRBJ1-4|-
TGTGCCAGCAGCCCAAGAGATGTCAATGAAAAACTGTTTTTT
CASSPRDVNEKLFF